What follows describes a single T cell receptor beta chain. Its target is unknown. A junction end diverges from the germline sequence, so it may reflect a read error. As for treatment: oral pan-JAK inhibitor, 5-10 mg twice daily. This sample was taken from a study of CD8+ T cells in alopecia areata. Study-wide points: An increase in clonality over normal scalp was evident in lesional scalp, especially alopecia totalis/universalis.

Germline V gene data show CDR1 as SQVTM and CDR2 as ANQGSEA. The CDR3 loop spans 12 amino acids. Investigators isolated RNA and reverse transcribed it into cDNA to act as the sequencing template. Libraries were prepared by immunoSEQ multiplex PCR; TCRdb keeps only in-frame clonotypes and omits some of them. This sample has about 74,000 clones, with approximately 28% found just once. The sequence was collected from a human donor with alopecia areata. The chain combines TRBV29-1 with TRBJ2-4, with D perhaps TRBD1 (5 bases). Sequencing used CD8+ T cells sorted from blood, obtained at week 4, from a patient treated with tofacitinib. CDR3 sequence: CSALGSVGLPTF. CDR3 DNA sequence: TGCAGCGCCCTCGGATCAGTGGGGCTGCCGACCTTC.